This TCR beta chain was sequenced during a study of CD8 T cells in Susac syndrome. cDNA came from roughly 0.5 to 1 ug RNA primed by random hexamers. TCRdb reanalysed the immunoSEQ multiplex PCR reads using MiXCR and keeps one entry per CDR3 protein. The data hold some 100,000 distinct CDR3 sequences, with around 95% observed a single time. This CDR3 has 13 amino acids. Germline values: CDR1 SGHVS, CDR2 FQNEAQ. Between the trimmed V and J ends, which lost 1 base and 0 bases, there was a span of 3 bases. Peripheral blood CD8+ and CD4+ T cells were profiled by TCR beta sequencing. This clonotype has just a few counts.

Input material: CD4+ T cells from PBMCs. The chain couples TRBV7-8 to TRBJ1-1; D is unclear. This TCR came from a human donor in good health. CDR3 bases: TGTGCCAGCAGCTTAGGTATGAACACTGAAGCTTTCTTT. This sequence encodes CASSLGMNTEAFF. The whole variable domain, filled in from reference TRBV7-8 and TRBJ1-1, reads GAGVSQSPRYKVAKRGQDVALRCDPISGHVSLFWYQQALGQGPEFLTYFQNEAQLDKSGLPSDRFFAERPEGSVSTLKIQRTQQEDSAVYLCASSLGMNTEAFFGQGTRLTVV.